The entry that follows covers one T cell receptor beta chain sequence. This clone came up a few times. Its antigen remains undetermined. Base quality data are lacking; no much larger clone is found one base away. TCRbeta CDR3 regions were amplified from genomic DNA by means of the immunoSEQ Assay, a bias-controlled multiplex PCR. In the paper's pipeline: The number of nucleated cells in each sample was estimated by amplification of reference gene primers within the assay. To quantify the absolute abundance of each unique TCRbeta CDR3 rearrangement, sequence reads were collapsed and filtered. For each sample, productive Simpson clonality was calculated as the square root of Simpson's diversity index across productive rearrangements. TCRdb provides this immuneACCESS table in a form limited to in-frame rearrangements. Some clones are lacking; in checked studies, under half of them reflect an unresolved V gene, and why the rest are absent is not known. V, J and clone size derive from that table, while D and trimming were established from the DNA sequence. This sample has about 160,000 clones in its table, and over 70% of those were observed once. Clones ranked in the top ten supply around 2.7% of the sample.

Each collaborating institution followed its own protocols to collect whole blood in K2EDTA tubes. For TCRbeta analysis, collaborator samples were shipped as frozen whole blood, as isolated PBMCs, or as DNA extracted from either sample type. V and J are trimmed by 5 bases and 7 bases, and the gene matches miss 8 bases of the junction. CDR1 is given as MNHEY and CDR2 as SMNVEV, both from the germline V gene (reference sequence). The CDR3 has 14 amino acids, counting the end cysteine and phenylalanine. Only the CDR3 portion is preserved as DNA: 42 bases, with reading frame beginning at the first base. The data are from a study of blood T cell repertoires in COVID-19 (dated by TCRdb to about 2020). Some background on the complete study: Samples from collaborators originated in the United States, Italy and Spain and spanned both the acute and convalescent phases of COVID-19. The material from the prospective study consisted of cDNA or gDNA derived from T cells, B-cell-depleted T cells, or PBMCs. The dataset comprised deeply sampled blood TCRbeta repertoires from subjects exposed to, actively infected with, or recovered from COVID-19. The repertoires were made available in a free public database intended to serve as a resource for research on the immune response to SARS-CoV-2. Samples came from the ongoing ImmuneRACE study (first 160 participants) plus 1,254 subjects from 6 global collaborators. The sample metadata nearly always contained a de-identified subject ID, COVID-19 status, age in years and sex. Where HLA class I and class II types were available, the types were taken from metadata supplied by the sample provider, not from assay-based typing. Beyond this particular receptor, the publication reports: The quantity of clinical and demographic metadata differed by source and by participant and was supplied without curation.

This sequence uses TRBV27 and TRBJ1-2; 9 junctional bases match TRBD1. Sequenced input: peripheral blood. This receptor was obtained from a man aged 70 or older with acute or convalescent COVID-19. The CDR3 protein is CASSVTGTGFGYTF. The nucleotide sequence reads TGTGCCAGCAGTGTAACCGGGACAGGGTTTGGCTACACCTTC.